This passage covers 5 T cell receptor beta chains from one sample sequenced in a study of T cell responses to AZD1222 COVID-19 vaccine. TCRdb's table, derived via immunoSEQ multiplex PCR, lists solely in-frame clones and lacks some. The data hold about 180,000 clones, with about 93% observed a single time. Sequencing was performed on peripheral blood, taken 28 days after the second dose of the MenACWY control vaccine. These receptors all stem from an adult who received the MenACWY meningococcal vaccine as a control.

Here the CDR3 reads CASSLAEIVGNTIYF. The CDR3 DNA follows: TGTGCCAGCAGCTTGGCGGAAATCGTGGGAAACACCATATATTTT. The rearrangement joins TRBV7-9 to TRBJ1-3; D remains ambiguous. The CDR3 has 15 residues. Trimming stripped 3 bases from V and 4 bases from J, with 13 bases between. Per germline, CDR1 SEHNR and CDR2 FQNEAQ (reference sequence).

The J gene is TRBJ1-4, the V gene TRBV29-1; 7 bases line up with TRBD1. Germline assignment: CDR1 SQVTM and CDR2 ANQGSEA. The junction had 6 bases not matched to a gene; V was cut back by 4 bases and J by 7 bases. This CDR3 has 13 amino acids. This CDR3 reads CSVVEGAGEKLFF. The CDR3 nucleotides are TGCAGCGTTGTGGAGGGGGCAGGTGAAAAACTGTTTTTT. Using reference TRBV29-1 and TRBJ1-4 for the parts outside the CDR3, the full variable domain is SAVISQKPSRDICQRGTSLTIQCQVDSQVTMMFWYRQQPGQSLTLIATANQGSEATYESGFVIDKFPISRPNLTFSTLTVSNMSPEDSSIYLCSVVEGAGEKLFFGSGTQLSVL.

This clone showed up just once. This chain joins TRBV28 and TRBJ1-1; TRBD1 aligns across 7 bases. The junction had 15 bases not matched to a gene; V was cut back by 6 bases and J by 2 bases. The germline CDR1 and CDR2 sequences are MDHEN and SYDVKM. The CDR3 length is 17 residues. CDR3 sequence reads: CASRGGGTAPRNTEAFF. DNA of the CDR3: TGTGCCAGCAGAGGAGGAGGGACAGCCCCTCGAAACACTGAAGCTTTCTTT.

This chain uses TRBV3-1 (or the pseudogene TRBV3-2) with TRBJ1-4, with TRBD1 as a possible D gene (6 bases). The CDR3 contains 15 residues. CDR1 LGHDT and CDR2 YNNKEL come from the germline V gene (reference sequence). Between the trimmed V and J ends, which lost 4 bases and 2 bases, there was a span of 11 bases. CDR3 in amino acids: CASSPGGATNEKLFF. CDR3 sequence (DNA): TGTGCCAGCAGCCCGGGGGGGGCGACTAATGAAAAACTGTTTTTT.

The chain has TRBV18 and TRBJ2-3; no reliable D call. The CDR3 is 14 residues long. Germline values: CDR1 KGHSH, CDR2 LQKENI. Trimming removed 4 bases at V and 1 base at J, with 9 bases between. In DNA form, the CDR3 reads TGTGCCAGCTCACGGCAGACTGGCACAGATACGCAGTATTTT. Translating gives CASSRQTGTDTQYF.